This T cell receptor (beta chain) stems from a study of T cell changes during pregnancy in multiple sclerosis. CDR1 is SGDLS, CDR2 YYNGEE, per germline. J lost 4 bases, V lost 3 bases, and 5 bases had no gene match. The CDR3 consists of 15 residues. Repertoires were generated with immunoSEQ multiplex PCR, while TCRdb's copy carries only in-frame clones and drops some. Here the sample spans about 75,000 clones, approximately 88% being singletons. Material: peripheral blood, obtained in the first trimester of pregnancy. The V call is TRBV9, the J call TRBJ1-5, with 9 positions matching TRBD1. The receptor's source is a female donor in good health, enrolled as a control in a pregnancy study. The CDR3 bases are TGTGCCAGCAGCGCCGGGACAGGGACTAATCAGCCCCAGCATTTT. This gives the protein CASSAGTGTNQPQHF.